Sequencing of this T cell receptor (beta chain) was carried out in a study of cytomegalovirus exposure and HLA in healthy donors. Study observations and caveats: The majority of TCR sequences were rare, yet some public TCRs appeared in many donors. It was confirmed in vitro that a few of the CMV-associated chains were specific for CMV antigens. Altogether, 150 to 200 TCR beta chains were recorded as cytomegalovirus-associated.

TCRdb's table, derived via immunoSEQ multiplex PCR, lists solely in-frame clones and lacks some. The sample lists more than 95,000 clones, approximately 94% occurring once. The V gene lost 3 bases and the J gene lost 5 bases, with 23 bases spanning the gap. The CDR3 contains 17 residues. Germline lookup yields CDR1 MRHNA and CDR2 SNTAGT. In regard to this clone: Its antigen remains unidentified.

V gene TRBV6-4 combines with J gene TRBJ2-7, with D perhaps TRBD2 (6 bases). This TCR derives from a woman aged 18-29 years in good health and CMV-seronegative. Material for sequencing was PBMCs. DNA for the CDR3: TGTGCCAGCAGTGAGGAGGGTGGTAACCTCGTGAGGGACGAGCAGTACTTC. Translated, it gives CASSEEGGNLVRDEQYF.